Presented here are 7 T cell receptor beta chains from one specimen sequenced in a study of identical twins. One entry per CDR3 protein results from TCRdb running MiXCR on the 5' RACE reads. The table has 1.5 million or so distinct CDR3 sequences, around 33% seen once. Sequencing input: cord blood. These receptors were collected from a newborn girl in good health.

The J gene is TRBJ2-7, the V gene TRBV20-1, with D possibly TRBD1 on 6 matching bases. The CDR3 runs 11 residues. CDR1 and CDR2 from the germline V gene are DFQATT and SNEGSKA (reference sequence). Trimming removed 5 bases from V and 3 bases from J, with 8 bases in between. CDR3 residues: CSALDSYEQYF. CDR3 DNA sequence: TGCAGTGCTTTGGACAGCTACGAGCAGTACTTC.

The chain joins TRBV6-2 or TRBV6-3 to TRBJ2-1; D remains unclear. Germline CDR1 MNHEY, CDR2 SVGEGT. V dropped 2 bases and J dropped 2 bases, with 16 bases sitting between them. The CDR3 spans 17 residues. CDR3 residues: CASSYLGLATTYNEQFF. DNA for the CDR3: TGTGCCAGCAGTTACCTTGGATTGGCGACGACCTACAATGAGCAGTTCTTC.

This clonotype has only a few counts. The rearrangement uses TRBV20-1 and TRBJ2-7, with D perhaps TRBD1 (6 bases). This CDR3 has 14 amino acids. Trimming pared 2 bases from V and 2 bases from J, leaving 13 bases between. Germline-derived CDR1 and CDR2 are DFQATT and SNEGSKA (reference sequence). The CDR3 coding sequence is TGCAGTGCTAGACATCCGGGACAAACCTACGAGCAGTACTTC. This sequence encodes CSARHPGQTYEQYF.

The chain links TRBV3-1 to TRBJ1-5; maybe TRBD1 (5 bases). The CDR3 totals 13 residues. The V gene's germline CDR1 is LGHDT and CDR2 YNNKEL (reference sequence). V was shortened by 8 bases and J by 0 bases, with 8 bases between the two germline ends. The CDR3 loop reads CASGGNSNQPQHF. Written as DNA, the CDR3 is TGTGCCAGCGGGGGGAATAGCAATCAGCCCCAGCATTTT.

In this sample, this clonotype turned up a few times. The chain uses TRBV7-2 and TRBJ2-3, with D perhaps TRBD2 (6 bases). Germline V CDR1 and CDR2: SGHTA, FQGNSA. This CDR3 spans 17 amino acids. With 5 bases removed from V and 0 bases from J, the gap between germline ends came to 18 bases. The CDR3 nucleotides read TGTGCCAGCAGCCACCGAACTATTAGCGGAAGCACAGATACGCAGTATTTT. Amino acids: CASSHRTISGSTDTQYF.

This clonotype was counted ten times or more. The gene calls are TRBV5-1 and TRBJ2-7; 7 bases line up with TRBD2. This CDR3 comprises 16 residues. The germline CDR1 and CDR2 sequences are SGHRS and YFSETQ. The junction had 10 bases not matched to a gene; V was cut back by 4 bases and J by 0 bases. CDR3 DNA: TGCGCCAGCAGCATCGGACTAGGCCTGATCTCCTACGAGCAGTACTTC. It encodes CASSIGLGLISYEQYF. Drawing the rest from reference TRBV5-1 and TRBJ2-7, the complete variable domain is KAGVTQTPRYLIKTRGQQVTLSCSPISGHRSVSWYQQTPGQGLQFLFEYFSETQRNKGNFPGRFSGRQFSNSRSEMNVSTLELGDSALYLCASSIGLGLISYEQYFGPGTRLTVT.

This clonotype was found a few times. V is TRBV7-9 and J is TRBJ2-1, with 8 bases that match TRBD2. Germline CDR1 reads SEHNR; CDR2 reads FQNEAQ (reference sequence). The CDR3 is 17 amino acids. After removal of 5 bases from V and 3 bases from J, the junction contained 12 bases not matched to a gene. The CDR3 nucleotides read TGTGCCAGCAGCCCTCGCTATGAGCGGGGGATCTACAATGAGCAGTTCTTC. Protein: CASSPRYERGIYNEQFF.